What follows is one T cell receptor (beta chain) and its context. This clonotype was counted at least ten times. Its antigen remains undetermined. Per-base quality was not reported, and no clone a single base away is much larger than it. Moderately to severely active disease, a Clinical Activity Score of at least 3, a NOSPECS grade of at least 4, and a duration under 3 months were present in ophthalmopathy patients. Exclusion was applied to patients with uncontrolled infections, other autoimmune diseases, pregnancy or lactation. Diagnoses relied on clinical symptoms, serum thyroxine and TRAb, thyroid ultrasound and orbital computed tomography. Ficoll-Paque density gradient centrifugation was used to isolate PBMCs from about 9 ml of fresh peripheral blood. Total RNA was extracted with Trizol reagent, and quality was checked on an Agilent 2100 Bioanalyzer. The TCR beta CDR3 regions were amplified from RNA transcripts. The first round of RT-PCR for the TCR CDR3 was performed with the HTBI primer set and the Qiagen OneStep RT-PCR kit. The libraries were constructed in a second round of multiplex PCR and then size-selected and purified. Sequencing of the libraries was done on an Illumina HiSeq2000 using paired-end 100 bp reads. In the authors' own workflow: SOAPnuke was used to process the raw data, throwing out any read that contained adapters or uncalled bases, had a mean Phred below 15, or lacked an exact constant-primer or identifier match. High-quality paired reads were merged using COPE v1.2.5, and each unique nucleotide sequence was defined as a clonotype. MiTCR v1.1 was used to align clonotypes to the IMGT TRBV, TRBD and TRBJ reference segments. Only V-J combinations with frequency above 0.0001, covering 99% to 99.2% of repertoires, were analysed. A TCS score was defined as the ratio of F50 (clonal expansion) to E x V (chaos), with BLOSUM62-based TCRdist applied between CDR3 peptides within each V-J. Welch's t-statistics and random forest reduced 500 to 650 V-J features to around 14, which were used in a naive Bayes classifier (R e1071). In TCRdb, the public reads were trimmed at Q25 with fastp and aligned with MiXCR, with productive beta chains retained. Each CDR3 protein appears once, grouped with its most common genes and DNA. The V and J calls here are based on TCRdb, not the publication. Across this sample there are 300,000 to 450,000 distinct CDR3 sequences, with roughly 20% seen only once. The ten largest account for about 16% of the sample.

The data originate from a study of T cells in Graves' hyperthyroidism and ophthalmopathy (dated by TCRdb to between 2017 and 2020). Turning to the overall study: Peripheral blood was collected at initial diagnosis, before any treatment. Prospective prediction of ophthalmopathy was tested in an independent validation cohort of 18 to 20 hyperthyroidism patients and some 17 patients who later progressed to ophthalmopathy. In addition, the study compared T-cell repertoires in thyroid tissue and in blood from roughly 6 Graves' hyperthyroidism patients. For training and testing, the 80 to 100 patients in the discovery cohort were randomly divided in a 7:3 ratio. Once sampling was done, hyperthyroidism patients were given methimazole at a starting dose of 30 mg daily, whereas ophthalmopathy patients were given high-dose intravenous methylprednisolone. The paper describes TCR Vbeta CDR3 sequencing of 135 peripheral blood samples, made up of under 50 ophthalmopathy patients, 70 to 75 hyperthyroidism patients and 17 progressor patients. A discovery cohort of about 95 patients, about 43 with Graves' ophthalmopathy and over 55 with stable Graves' hyperthyroidism, was used to find distinguishing TCR V-J signatures.

Here is what the overall study found, with its caveats: Most expanded thyroid clonotypes (frequency above 0.001) were also found in blood, which suggests that blood repertoires may mirror thyroid immune responses. In cross-validation, a model built on a 13 V-J signature told ophthalmopathy apart from stable hyperthyroidism with 85% to 90% sensitivity and approximately 84% specificity, and in testing the same model reached 80%/75%. No statistical method was used to fix the sample size in advance, and group allocation was not hidden from the investigators. In validation, the model predicted progression to ophthalmopathy a median of around 6.5 months before onset, with roughly 68% sensitivity and around 76% specificity.

The source of this sequence is a woman aged 35 to 49 with Graves' ophthalmopathy. Sequences were obtained from blood.

The DNA sequence is TGTGCCAGCAGTCTCCCGCGGACTCGCAGCTACGAGCAGTACTTC. Its protein is CASSLPRTRSYEQYF. Recombination linked TRBV6-1 to TRBJ2-7; a weak D assignment points to TRBD2 (5 bases agree). The CDR3 starts with the cysteine, ends with the phenylalanine, and has 15 residues. Only the CDR3 DNA is retained, 45 bases long and in frame from the first base. V sheds 5 bases and J sheds 3 bases, leaving 17 bases between their ends. From a lookup of the germline V gene, CDR1 and CDR2 are MNHNS and SASEGT.